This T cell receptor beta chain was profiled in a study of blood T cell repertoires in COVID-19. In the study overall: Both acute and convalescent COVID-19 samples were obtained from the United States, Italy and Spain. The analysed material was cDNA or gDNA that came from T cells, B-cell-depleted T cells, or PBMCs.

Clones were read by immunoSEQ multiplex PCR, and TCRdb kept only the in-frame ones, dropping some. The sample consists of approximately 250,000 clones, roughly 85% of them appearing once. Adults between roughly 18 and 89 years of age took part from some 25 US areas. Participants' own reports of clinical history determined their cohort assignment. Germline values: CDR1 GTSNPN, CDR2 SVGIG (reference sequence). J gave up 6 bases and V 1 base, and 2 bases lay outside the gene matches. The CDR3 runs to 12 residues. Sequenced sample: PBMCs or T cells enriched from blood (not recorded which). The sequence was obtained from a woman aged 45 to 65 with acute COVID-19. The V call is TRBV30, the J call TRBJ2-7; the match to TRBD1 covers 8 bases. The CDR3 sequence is CAWSATGVEQYF. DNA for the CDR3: TGTGCCTGGAGTGCGACAGGGGTCGAGCAGTACTTC.